Below, one T cell receptor beta chain is given with its context. As yet, its antigen is unknown. These data belong to a study of T cell responses to AZD1222 COVID-19 vaccine. V lost 3 bases to trimming and J lost 3 bases; unmatched junction nucleotides: 3. This CDR3 spans 15 amino acids. Germline V lookup: CDR1 KGHSH, CDR2 LQKENI. Study-wide points: Just a handful of AZD1222 recipients were seropositive at baseline.

The protocol was immunoSEQ multiplex PCR, while the TCRdb copy is restricted to in-frame clones and leaves out a portion. The sample has approximately 74,000 clones, 70% to 90% seen once. This chain joins TRBV18 and TRBJ2-5; 11 bases fit TRBD1. The receptor comes from an adult who received the AZD1222 COVID-19 vaccine. This specimen consisted of peripheral blood, obtained 28 days after the second AZD1222 dose. The CDR3 DNA is TGTGCCAGCTCACCCCGGACAGGGGGCGAAGAGACCCAGTACTTC. Its translation is CASSPRTGGEETQYF. Based on the CDR3 plus reference TRBV18 and TRBJ2-5, the full variable domain is NAGVMQNPRHLVRRRGQEARLRCSPMKGHSHVYWYRQLPEEGLKFMVYLQKENIIDESGMPKERFSAEFPKEGPSILRIQQVVRGDSAAYFCASSPRTGGEETQYFGPGTRLLVL.